Sequencing of this TCR beta chain was carried out in a study of OX40 agonist ivuxolimab in advanced cancers. Study-level information: Partial responses were seen in three patients, one with hepatocellular carcinoma and two with cutaneous melanoma.

This CDR3 is built from 12 residues. CDR1 SGHVS and CDR2 FNYEAQ come from the germline V gene. With 4 bases removed from V and 3 bases from J, the gap between germline ends came to 7 bases. Libraries were prepared by immunoSEQ multiplex PCR; TCRdb keeps only in-frame clonotypes and omits some of them. The sample has about 150,000 clones, about 93% seen once; the top ten hold more than 0.9%. The material was CD4+ or CD8+ T cells sorted from blood, obtained in a trial of the OX40 agonist ivuxolimab. The source is an adult with an advanced solid tumor such as melanoma, head and neck, liver or kidney cancer. The chain combines TRBV7-6 with TRBJ2-7; a possible D gene is TRBD1 (5 bases). The CDR3 spells CASSSRDYEQYF. CDR3 nucleotides: TGTGCCAGCAGCTCCAGGGACTACGAGCAGTACTTC.